The 26 T cell receptor beta chains listed next were all sequenced from one sample in a study of spatial heterogeneity in lung cancer. Via MiXCR, TCRdb re-called the 5' RACE reads, giving one row per CDR3 protein. The sample lists around 70,000 distinct CDR3 sequences; around 8.9% were seen once. Sample time point: blood at routine non-recurrence follow-up after resection. The source was PBMCs, collected at follow-up. These receptors were collected from a female donor with early-stage non-small cell lung cancer.

This clonotype was counted many times. This chain connects TRBV20-1 to TRBJ2-7; 10 nucleotides align to TRBD1. From germline, CDR1 is DFQATT and CDR2 SNEGSKA (reference sequence). J gave up 3 bases and V 2 bases, and 7 bases lay outside the gene matches. The CDR3 totals 15 residues. CDR3: CSARIGQGVFYEQYF. In DNA, the CDR3 is TGCAGTGCTAGAATAGGACAGGGGGTTTTCTACGAGCAGTACTTC.

This chain connects TRBV28 to TRBJ2-1; 13 bases agree with TRBD2. J gave up 9 bases and V 5 bases, and 13 bases lay outside the gene matches. The CDR3 covers 17 residues. Germline lookup yields CDR1 MDHEN and CDR2 SYDVKM. This CDR3 is CASSPPLTSGRNIEQFF. CDR3 coding DNA: TGTGCCAGCAGTCCGCCGCTGACTAGCGGGAGGAATATTGAGCAGTTCTTC.

V is TRBV7-2 and J is TRBJ1-2, with D hard to call. The CDR3 consists of 14 residues. From germline, CDR1 is SGHTA and CDR2 FQGNSA. V lost 3 bases, J lost 2 bases, and 10 bases lay in between. CDR3 sequence: CASSFGGLNYGYTF. The CDR3 DNA reads TGTGCCAGCAGCTTCGGAGGGTTGAACTATGGCTACACCTTC.

The V gene is TRBV19, the J gene TRBJ2-3, with 7 bases lining up with TRBD2. Trimming at V came to 3 bases and at J to 2 bases, leaving 5 bases not matched to a gene. From germline, CDR1 is LNHDA and CDR2 SQIVND (reference sequence). CDR3 length equals 15 residues. CDR3 nucleotide sequence: TGTGCCAGTAGTATCCAGCGGGATGACACAGATACGCAGTATTTT. It yields the protein CASSIQRDDTDTQYF.

This clonotype has just a few counts. The chain uses TRBV6-6 and TRBJ2-1, with D unclear. CDR3 size: 12 residues. Deletions cut 1 base from V and 8 bases from J, with 6 bases between. The V gene's germline CDR1 is MNHNY and CDR2 SVGAGI (reference sequence). The CDR3 reads CASSYLGYEQFF. CDR3 bases: TGTGCCAGCAGTTACTTGGGGTATGAGCAGTTCTTC.

This clonotype came up many times. This chain links TRBV5-1 with TRBJ2-5; tentatively, D is TRBD1 or TRBD2 (5 bases each). The germline V gene encodes CDR1 SGHRS and CDR2 YFSETQ. V was clipped by 0 bases and J by 4 bases, with 19 bases between them. The CDR3 has 17 residues. CDR3 sequence reads: CASSLAEGTGTRETQYF. In DNA form, the CDR3 reads TGCGCCAGCAGCTTGGCCGAGGGTACCGGGACGAGAGAGACCCAGTACTTC.

In its sample, this clonotype was seen many times. The junction and the germline gene differ at one end; a read error may be behind it. The chain couples TRBV25-1 to TRBJ1-1; no reliable D call. The germline gives CDR1 MGHDK, CDR2 SYGVNS. CDR3 length: 14 amino acids. In DNA form, the CDR3 reads TGTGCCAGCAGTGAATACTATCCGAACTCTGAAGCTTTCTTT. This codes for CASSEYYPNSEAFF. Combining the CDR3 with reference TRBV25-1 and TRBJ1-1 gives the whole variable domain EADIYQTPRYLVIGTGKKITLECSQTMGHDKMYWYQQDPGMELHLIHYSYGVNSTEKGDLSSESTVSRIRTEHFPLTLESARPSHTSQYLCASSEYYPNSEAFFGQGTRLTVV.

This clonotype was recorded many times. V is TRBV18 and J is TRBJ2-7; D is unresolved. This CDR3 has 13 amino acids. The germline V gene encodes CDR1 KGHSH and CDR2 LQKENI. Between the trimmed V and J ends, which lost 5 bases and 0 bases, there was a span of 8 bases. The CDR3, as DNA: TGTGCCAGCTCATCCTACAGCTCCTACGAGCAGTACTTC. This gives the protein CASSSYSSYEQYF. Supplemented by reference TRBV18 and TRBJ2-7, the full variable domain reads NAGVMQNPRHLVRRRGQEARLRCSPMKGHSHVYWYRQLPEEGLKFMVYLQKENIIDESGMPKERFSAEFPKEGPSILRIQQVVRGDSAAYFCASSSYSSYEQYFGPGTRLTVT.

This clonotype was observed many times. CDR3 sequence: CATSEEETGVRPLHF. CDR3 nucleotides: TGTGCCACCTCAGAGGAGGAAACCGGGGTTAGGCCCCTCCACTTT. V is TRBV6-5 and J is TRBJ1-6, with no clear D. Germline V gives CDR1 MNHEY, CDR2 SVGAGI. The CDR3 is made up of 15 amino acids. The germline V and J ends were trimmed by 10 bases and 13 bases, with 26 bases remaining between them.

This clonotype was seen only a few times. This chain uses TRBV7-2 with TRBJ2-7; 8 positions agree with TRBD1. V lost 5 bases to trimming and J lost 4 bases; unmatched junction nucleotides: 10. The CDR3 spans 15 residues. From germline, CDR1 is SGHTA and CDR2 FQGNSA. The CDR3 is CASSPPGQAGYEQYF. DNA for the CDR3: TGTGCCAGCAGCCCCCCGGGACAGGCTGGTTACGAGCAGTACTTC.

This clonotype occurred many times. The chain joins TRBV7-2 to TRBJ2-5, with D perhaps matching TRBD2 (5 bases). This CDR3 has 14 amino acids. Between the trimmed V and J ends, which lost 7 bases and 2 bases, there was a span of 14 bases. CDR1 and CDR2 from the germline V gene are SGHTA and FQGNSA. CDR3 coding DNA: TGTGCCAGCAATAAGGGAGCGGCACAAGAGACCCAGTACTTC. As protein: CASNKGAAQETQYF.

This clonotype appeared a few times. V usage is TRBV5-4 and J usage is TRBJ2-5; possibly TRBD1 or TRBD2 for D (5 bases each). The CDR3 runs 15 residues. The germline gives CDR1 SGHNT, CDR2 YYREEE (reference sequence). V was trimmed by 1 base and J by 5 bases, leaving 15 bases between them. The CDR3 coding sequence is TGTGCCAGCAGCTTGTATCTGGGGGAACAGGAGACCCAGTACTTC. This gives the protein CASSLYLGEQETQYF.

This clonotype was seen ten or more times. The chain couples TRBV5-1 to TRBJ2-1; D gene ambiguous. From germline, CDR1 is SGHRS and CDR2 YFSETQ. The length of the CDR3 is 13 residues. The V end lost 0 bases, the J end lost 5 bases, and 6 bases lay between the germline ends. CDR3 nucleotides: TGCGCCAGCAGCTTGGTTCAGAACAATGAGCAGTTCTTC. It codes for CASSLVQNNEQFF.

This clonotype showed up many times. The rearrangement links TRBV7-9 to TRBJ1-2, with 7 bases fitting TRBD1. The CDR3 consists of 15 residues. CDR1 and CDR2 from the germline V gene are SEHNR and FQNEAQ (reference sequence). Germline trimming cut 5 bases from V and 4 bases from J; bases unmatched to any gene: 10. The CDR3 DNA reads as TGTGCCAGCAGCCTAAACCCGGGACAGCTCTATGGCTACACCTTC. Translating gives CASSLNPGQLYGYTF.

This clonotype was recorded at least ten times. The CDR3 nucleotides read TGTGCCAGCTCACCAGGCCCGATCCGTCAAATCTCTGGGGCCAACGTCCTGACTTTC. Translating gives CASSPGPIRQISGANVLTF. V is TRBV18 and J is TRBJ2-6, with D unresolved. Trimming removed 2 bases at V and 0 bases at J, with 17 bases between. The V gene's germline CDR1 is KGHSH and CDR2 LQKENI. The CDR3 is 19 residues long.

This clonotype has just a few counts. This chain connects TRBV28 to TRBJ2-6, with 8 bases fitting TRBD1. Germline-derived CDR1 and CDR2 are MDHEN and SYDVKM. The CDR3 runs to 16 residues. V was clipped by 5 bases and J by 2 bases; unmatched bases: 5. The CDR3 DNA follows: TGTGCCAGCAGTCTATCACAGGGGGCTGGGGCCAACGTCCTGACTTTC. The encoded protein is CASSLSQGAGANVLTF.

This clonotype was detected many times. The chain joins TRBV28 to TRBJ2-1; no clear D gene. The length of the CDR3 is 12 residues. The germline V gene has CDR1 MDHEN and CDR2 SYDVKM. With 4 bases removed from V and 9 bases from J, the gap between germline ends came to 10 bases. The CDR3 nucleotides read TGTGCCAGCAGTTCTACGTTGGGTGAGCAGTTCTTC. Protein: CASSSTLGEQFF. Drawing the rest from reference TRBV28 and TRBJ2-1, the complete variable domain is DVKVTQSSRYLVKRTGEKVFLECVQDMDHENMFWYRQDPGLGLRLIYFSYDVKMKEKGDIPEGYSVSREKKERFSLILESASTNQTSMYLCASSSTLGEQFFGPGTRLTVL.

This clonotype showed up many times. The chain combines TRBV5-1 with TRBJ2-1, with 7 bases identical to TRBD2. This CDR3 has 14 amino acids. The junction had 11 bases not matched to a gene; V was cut back by 4 bases and J by 10 bases. Germline V lookup: CDR1 SGHRS, CDR2 YFSETQ. The CDR3 spells CASSPGVAGQEQFF. The CDR3 DNA reads TGCGCCAGCAGCCCGGGGGTAGCGGGCCAAGAGCAGTTCTTC. Based on the CDR3 plus reference TRBV5-1 and TRBJ2-1, the full variable domain is KAGVTQTPRYLIKTRGQQVTLSCSPISGHRSVSWYQQTPGQGLQFLFEYFSETQRNKGNFPGRFSGRQFSNSRSEMNVSTLELGDSALYLCASSPGVAGQEQFFGPGTRLTVL.

This clonotype appeared many times. V and J are TRBV28 and TRBJ2-5, with D possibly matching TRBD2 (6 bases). The CDR3 extends over 16 amino acids. CDR1 is MDHEN and CDR2 is SYDVKM in the germline V gene. The germline V and J ends were trimmed by 3 bases and 9 bases, with 23 bases remaining between them. In DNA, the CDR3 is TGTGCCAGCAGTTTCATCGAACAGGCCGGCTCGGGGGCCCAGTACTTC. Its translation: CASSFIEQAGSGAQYF.

This clonotype was seen repeatedly, ten times or more. The chain employs TRBV29-1 and TRBJ2-1; no definite D call. CDR1 and CDR2 from the germline V gene are SQVTM and ANQGSEA. CDR3 length equals 13 residues. The V and J ends lost 7 bases and 5 bases respectively, with 15 bases between them. The CDR3 coding sequence is TGCAGCGCCTCTAGGCAGACGGACAATGAGCAGTTCTTC. It codes for CSASRQTDNEQFF.

The chain employs TRBV7-9 and TRBJ2-1, with 7 bases aligning to TRBD2. Trimming removed 5 bases from V and 2 bases from J; junction bases left unmatched: 9. This CDR3 is built from 16 residues. The germline V gene encodes CDR1 SEHNR and CDR2 FQNEAQ (reference sequence). The CDR3 protein is CASSPGSGITYNEQFF. CDR3 nucleotides: TGTGCCAGCAGCCCCGGGAGCGGGATCACCTACAATGAGCAGTTCTTC.

The rearrangement uses TRBV5-1 and TRBJ2-4; D unclear. The CDR3 has 14 amino acids. CDR1 is SGHRS and CDR2 is YFSETQ in the germline V gene. The germline V and J ends were trimmed by 5 bases and 0 bases, with 9 bases remaining between them. The CDR3 region is CASSSGLAKNIQYF. For the CDR3, the DNA is TGCGCCAGCAGTTCGGGCTTAGCCAAAAACATTCAGTACTTC.

This clonotype was detected many times. The gene calls are TRBV6-2 or TRBV6-3 and TRBJ2-2, with 10 bases fitting TRBD1. CDR1 MNHEY and CDR2 SVGEGT come from the germline V gene. The CDR3 extends over 15 amino acids. V dropped 6 bases and J dropped 6; count of bases not matched to a gene: 7. CDR3: CASRKTGGAAGELFF. CDR3 DNA: TGTGCCAGCAGAAAGACAGGGGGCGCAGCCGGGGAGCTGTTTTTT.

V is TRBV7-3 and J is TRBJ2-1; 12 positions agree with TRBD2. Germline assignment: CDR1 SGHTA and CDR2 FQGTGA. The J segment lost 9 bases and the V segment lost 5 bases, leaving 8 bases of the junction unmatched. The CDR3 runs 15 residues. In DNA form, the CDR3 reads TGTGCCAGCAGCCTAAACCCTAGCGGGAGGGTTGAGCAGTTCTTC. Residues: CASSLNPSGRVEQFF. The variable domain in full, completed from reference TRBV7-3 and TRBJ2-1, reads GAGVSQTPSNKVTEKGKYVELRCDPISGHTALYWYRQSLGQGPEFLIYFQGTGAADDSGLPNDRFFAVRPEGSVSTLKIQRTERGDSAVYLCASSLNPSGRVEQFFGPGTRLTVL.

This clonotype occurred a few times. The chain links TRBV7-2 to TRBJ2-7, with D possibly TRBD2 on 6 matching bases. Germline CDR1 SGHTA, CDR2 FQGNSA. This CDR3 contains 15 residues. V gave up 5 bases and J gave up 0 bases, with 14 bases separating them. CDR3: CASSISGPSSYEQYF. CDR3 in DNA: TGTGCCAGCAGCATTAGCGGCCCTAGCTCCTACGAGCAGTACTTC.

This clonotype was counted ten times or more. The chain uses TRBV7-3 and TRBJ1-1; 10 bases align to TRBD1. Trimming took 4 bases from V and 4 from J; bases not matched to a gene: 3. Germline V lookup: CDR1 SGHTA, CDR2 FQGTGA. The CDR3 has 14 amino acids. The CDR3 loop is CASSSGTGVTEAFF. CDR3 in DNA: TGTGCCAGCAGCTCCGGGACAGGGGTCACTGAAGCTTTCTTT.